This record concerns one TCR beta chain sequence. Antigen unknown. This sample stems from a study of CD8 T cells in ankylosing spondylitis. Whole-study findings and limits: Ankylosing spondylitis blood seemed to carry a telltale TCR beta motif made of several highly homologous variants.

A single record per CDR3 protein comes from TCRdb applying MiXCR to the 5' RACE reads. The data contain more than 650,000 distinct CDR3 sequences, over 9.5% of them singletons. The J segment lost 5 bases and the V segment lost 3 bases, leaving 5 bases of the junction unmatched. Germline V gene data show CDR1 as DFQATT and CDR2 as SNEGSKA (reference sequence). The CDR3 loop spans 13 amino acids. The chain is built from TRBV20-1 and TRBJ2-5; 8 bases are shared with TRBD1. Input material: blood, either unsorted or a sorted T cell fraction (not recorded which). This TCR derives from a male donor with ankylosing spondylitis. Here the CDR3 reads CSARVRGLETQYF. The CDR3 DNA sequence: TGCAGTGCTAGGGTCAGGGGGCTGGAGACCCAGTACTTC.